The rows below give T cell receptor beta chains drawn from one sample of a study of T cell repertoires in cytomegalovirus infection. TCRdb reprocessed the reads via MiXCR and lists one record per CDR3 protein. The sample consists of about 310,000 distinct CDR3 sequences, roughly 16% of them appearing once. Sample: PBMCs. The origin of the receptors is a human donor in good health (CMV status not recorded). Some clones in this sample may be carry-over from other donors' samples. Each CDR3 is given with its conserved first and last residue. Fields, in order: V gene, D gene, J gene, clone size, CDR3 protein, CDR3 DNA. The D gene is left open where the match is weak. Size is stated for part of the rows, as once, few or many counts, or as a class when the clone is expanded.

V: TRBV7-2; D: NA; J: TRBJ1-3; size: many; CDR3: CASSPSGHTIYF; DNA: TGTGCCAGCAGCCCCAGTGGCCACACCATATATTTT
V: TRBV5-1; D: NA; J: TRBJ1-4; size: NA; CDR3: CASRAGGEKLFF; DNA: TGCGCCAGCAGGGCGGGCGGTGAAAAACTGTTTTTT
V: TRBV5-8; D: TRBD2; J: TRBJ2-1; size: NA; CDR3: CASSFMGGSSYNEQFF; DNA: TGTGCCAGCAGCTTTATGGGGGGGAGCTCCTACAATGAGCAGTTCTTC
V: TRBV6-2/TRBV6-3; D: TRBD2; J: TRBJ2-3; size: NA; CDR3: CASSYSMSRGDTDTQYF; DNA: TGTGCCAGCAGTTACTCGATGTCGCGGGGGGACACAGATACGCAGTATTTT
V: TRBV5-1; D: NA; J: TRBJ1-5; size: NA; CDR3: CASSQDGSSNQPQHF; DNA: TGCGCCAGCAGCCAGGACGGAAGTAGCAATCAGCCCCAGCATTTT
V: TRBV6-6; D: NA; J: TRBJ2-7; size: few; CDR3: CASSYSDSYEQYF; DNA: TGTGCCAGCAGTTACAGCGACTCCTACGAGCAGTACTTC
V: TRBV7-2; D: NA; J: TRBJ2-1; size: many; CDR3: CASSLGVTTYNEQFF; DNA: TGTGCCAGCAGCTTAGGGGTAACGACATACAATGAGCAGTTCTTC
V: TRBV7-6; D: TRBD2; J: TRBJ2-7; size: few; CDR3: CASSPGGTYEQYF; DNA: TGTGCCAGCAGCCCGGGGGGAACCTACGAGCAGTACTTC
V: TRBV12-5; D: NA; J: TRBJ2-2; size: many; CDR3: CASGLTPQGLFF; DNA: TGTGCTAGTGGTTTGACCCCCCAAGGACTGTTTTTT
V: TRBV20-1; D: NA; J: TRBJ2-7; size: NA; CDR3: CSWTCRIYEQYF; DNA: TGCAGTTGGACATGTCGTATCTACGAGCAGTACTTC
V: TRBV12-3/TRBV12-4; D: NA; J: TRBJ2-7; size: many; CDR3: CASSISYEQYF; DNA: TGTGCCAGCAGCATCTCCTACGAGCAGTACTTC
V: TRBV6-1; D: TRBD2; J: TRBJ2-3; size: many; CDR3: CASRWLAGGQGKTDTQYF; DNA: TGTGCCAGCAGGTGGCTAGCGGGGGGCCAGGGGAAGACAGATACGCAGTATTTT
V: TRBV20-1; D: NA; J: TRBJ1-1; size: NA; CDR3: CSARSTVNTEAFF; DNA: TGCAGTGCTAGAAGTACAGTGAACACTGAAGCTTTCTTT
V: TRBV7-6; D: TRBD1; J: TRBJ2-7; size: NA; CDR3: CASSLGRMGQGLSLYEQYF; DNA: TGTGCCAGCAGCTTAGGGAGGATGGGACAGGGGCTCTCCCTATACGAGCAGTACTTC
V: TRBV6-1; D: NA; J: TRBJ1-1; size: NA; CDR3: CASSQIGWYSGAEAFF; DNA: TGTGCCAGCAGTCAAATCGGGTGGTACTCTGGGGCTGAAGCTTTCTTT
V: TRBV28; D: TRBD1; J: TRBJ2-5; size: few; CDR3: CASSPTPQGVGETQYF; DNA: TGTGCCAGCAGCCCGACTCCACAGGGGGTGGGAGAGACCCAGTACTTC
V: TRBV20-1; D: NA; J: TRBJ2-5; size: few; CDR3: CSAYTMGETQYF; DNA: TGCAGTGCATATACGATGGGTGAGACCCAGTACTTC
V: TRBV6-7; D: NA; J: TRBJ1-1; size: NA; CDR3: CASSYSPERGPFEAFF; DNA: TGTGCCAGCAGTTACTCCCCTGAGCGCGGGCCCTTTGAAGCTTTCTTT